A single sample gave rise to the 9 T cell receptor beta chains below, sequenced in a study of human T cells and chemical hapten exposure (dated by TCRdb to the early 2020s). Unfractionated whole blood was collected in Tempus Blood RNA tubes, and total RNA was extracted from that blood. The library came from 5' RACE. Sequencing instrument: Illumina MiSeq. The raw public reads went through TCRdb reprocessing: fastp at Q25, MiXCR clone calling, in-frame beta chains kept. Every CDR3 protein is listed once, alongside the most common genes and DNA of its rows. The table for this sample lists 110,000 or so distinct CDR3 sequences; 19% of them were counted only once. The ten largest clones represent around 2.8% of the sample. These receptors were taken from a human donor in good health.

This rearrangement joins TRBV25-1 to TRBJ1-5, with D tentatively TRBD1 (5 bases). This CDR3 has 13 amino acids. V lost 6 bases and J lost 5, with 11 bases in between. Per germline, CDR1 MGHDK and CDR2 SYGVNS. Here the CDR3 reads CASSEGRDQPQHF. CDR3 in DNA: TGTGCCAGCAGCGAGGGGAGGGATCAGCCCCAGCATTTT. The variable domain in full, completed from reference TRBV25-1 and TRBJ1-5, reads EADIYQTPRYLVIGTGKKITLECSQTMGHDKMYWYQQDPGMELHLIHYSYGVNSTEKGDLSSESTVSRIRTEHFPLTLESARPSHTSQYLCASSEGRDQPQHFGDGTRLSIL.

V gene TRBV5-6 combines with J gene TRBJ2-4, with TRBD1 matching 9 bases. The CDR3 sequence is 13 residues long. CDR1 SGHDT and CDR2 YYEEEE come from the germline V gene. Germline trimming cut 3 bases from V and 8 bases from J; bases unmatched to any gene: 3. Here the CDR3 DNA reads TGTGCCAGCAGCTGGGACAGGGTCCACATTCAGTACTTC. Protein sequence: CASSWDRVHIQYF.

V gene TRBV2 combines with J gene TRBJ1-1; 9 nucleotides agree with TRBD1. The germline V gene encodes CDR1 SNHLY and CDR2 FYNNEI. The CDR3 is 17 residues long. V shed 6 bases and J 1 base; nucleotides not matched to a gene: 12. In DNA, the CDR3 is TGTGCCAGCAGCCTGGACAGGGGCGAAACCCCGAACACTGAAGCTTTCTTT. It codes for CASSLDRGETPNTEAFF.

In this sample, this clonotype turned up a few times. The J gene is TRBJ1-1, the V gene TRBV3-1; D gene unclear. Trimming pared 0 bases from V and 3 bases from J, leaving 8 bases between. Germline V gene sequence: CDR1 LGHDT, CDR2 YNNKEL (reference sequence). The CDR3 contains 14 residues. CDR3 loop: CASSQDRIYTEAFF. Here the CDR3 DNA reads TGTGCCAGCAGCCAAGATCGCATTTACACTGAAGCTTTCTTT.

The CDR3 loop reads CASSLLSAGGTYEQYF. In DNA, the CDR3 is TGTGCCAGCAGCTTGCTCTCAGCGGGAGGCACCTACGAGCAGTACTTC. The chain links TRBV5-6 to TRBJ2-7; 9 bases match TRBD2. The CDR3 contains 16 residues. CDR1 and CDR2 (germline): SGHDT, YYEEEE. The J segment lost 2 bases and the V segment lost 1 base, leaving 7 bases of the junction unmatched.

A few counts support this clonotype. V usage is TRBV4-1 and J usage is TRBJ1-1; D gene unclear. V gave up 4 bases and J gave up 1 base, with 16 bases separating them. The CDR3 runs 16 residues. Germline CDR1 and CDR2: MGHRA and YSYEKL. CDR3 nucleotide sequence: TGCGCCAGCAGCCGCAACCCTGGACTGAAGAACACTGAAGCTTTCTTT. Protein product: CASSRNPGLKNTEAFF.

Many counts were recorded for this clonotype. The CDR3 sequence: CASSPRWAPGKTQYF. The DNA for the CDR3 is TGTGCCAGCAGCCCCCGGTGGGCCCCCGGGAAGACCCAGTACTTC. This chain joins TRBV9 and TRBJ2-5; perhaps TRBD2 as D (5 bases). V lost 4 bases and J lost 6, with 19 bases in between. Germline loops: CDR1 SGDLS, CDR2 YYNGEE. There are 15 residues in the CDR3.

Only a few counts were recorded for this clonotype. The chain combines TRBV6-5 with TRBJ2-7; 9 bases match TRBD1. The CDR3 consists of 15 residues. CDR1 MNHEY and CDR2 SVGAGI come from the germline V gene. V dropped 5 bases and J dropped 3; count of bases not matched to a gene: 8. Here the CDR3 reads CASSRDGTGNYEQYF. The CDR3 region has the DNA TGTGCCAGCAGTAGGGACGGGACAGGGAACTACGAGCAGTACTTC.

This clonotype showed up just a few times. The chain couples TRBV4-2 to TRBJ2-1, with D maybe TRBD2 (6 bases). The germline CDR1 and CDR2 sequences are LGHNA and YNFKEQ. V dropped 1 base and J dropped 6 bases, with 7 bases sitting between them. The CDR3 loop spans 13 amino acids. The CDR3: CASSQGEANEQFF. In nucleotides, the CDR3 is TGTGCCAGCAGCCAAGGGGAGGCCAATGAGCAGTTCTTC.